The 24 T cell receptor beta chains listed next were all sequenced from one sample in a study of blood T cells in healthy people across ages. Next came a second PCR, run for about 6 to 12 cycles, which used a sample-barcoded 5' primer along with a J-beta primer mix. TCRdb recomputed calls from the 5' RACE reads with MiXCR, one row per CDR3 protein. In the table there are just over 1 million distinct CDR3 sequences, over 35% of which are singletons. Source material: blood. The source is a woman in her sixties in good health.

In its sample, this clonotype was seen a few times. V usage is TRBV29-1 and J usage is TRBJ2-2; TRBD1 is a possible D gene (5 bases). The CDR3 is made up of 12 amino acids. Per germline, CDR1 SQVTM and CDR2 ANQGSEA. V was pared by 7 bases and J by 2 bases, with 8 bases between. The CDR3 protein is CSGQINTGELFF. The CDR3 DNA follows: TGCAGCGGACAGATAAACACCGGGGAGCTGTTTTTT.

The chain employs TRBV7-9 and TRBJ1-2; possible D gene TRBD1, 5 bases. The V gene lost 6 bases and the J gene lost 0 bases, with 17 bases spanning the gap. The CDR3 is made up of 16 amino acids. Germline V gene sequence: CDR1 SEHNR, CDR2 FQNEAQ (reference sequence). CDR3 amino acids: CASSPGTGVANYGYTF. The CDR3 DNA sequence: TGTGCCAGCAGTCCCGGGACTGGGGTAGCTAACTATGGCTACACCTTC.

This clonotype was seen repeatedly, ten times or more. The chain carries TRBV11-2 and TRBJ2-5; a possible D gene is TRBD1 (5 bases). Germline V gene sequence: CDR1 SGHAT, CDR2 FQNNGV. V lost 4 bases and J lost 4, with 7 bases in between. This CDR3 spans 12 amino acids. CDR3 bases: TGTGCCAGCAGCTCGCAGGGAGAGACCCAGTACTTC. This sequence encodes CASSSQGETQYF.

This chain uses TRBV20-1 with TRBJ2-7; 7 bases line up with TRBD2. The CDR3 runs 13 residues. The junction had 4 bases not matched to a gene; V was cut back by 3 bases and J by 2 bases. CDR1 and CDR2 (germline): DFQATT, SNEGSKA (reference sequence). CDR3: CSARVLAAYEQYF. In DNA form, the CDR3 reads TGCAGTGCTAGGGTCCTAGCGGCCTACGAGCAGTACTTC.

The genes are TRBV5-6 and TRBJ1-2, with D uncertain. The germline CDR1 and CDR2 sequences are SGHDT and YYEEEE. The CDR3 totals 13 residues. V gave up 1 base and J gave up 8 bases, with 12 bases separating them. CDR3 DNA: TGTGCCAGCAGCTTGACAGTGGAGGGAGGCTACACCTTC. This translates into CASSLTVEGGYTF.

The V gene is TRBV7-9, the J gene TRBJ1-2; D remains unclear. From germline, CDR1 is SEHNR and CDR2 FQNEAQ (reference sequence). Trimming removed 0 bases from V and 8 bases from J, with 13 bases in between. The CDR3 length is 14 residues. This CDR3 reads CASSLANQASGYTF. The CDR3, as DNA: TGTGCCAGCAGCTTAGCGAACCAGGCCAGCGGCTACACCTTC.

This clonotype was counted between two and nine times. The chain recombines TRBV6-5 with TRBJ2-7, with TRBD1 as a possible D gene (5 bases). CDR1 is MNHEY, CDR2 SVGAGI, per germline. V dropped 2 bases and J dropped 0 bases, with 11 bases sitting between them. There are 15 residues in the CDR3. In DNA form, the CDR3 reads TGTGCCAGCAGTTACCTCCAGGGAAGCTCCTACGAGCAGTACTTC. Translating gives CASSYLQGSSYEQYF.

This clonotype was counted a few times. CDR3: CSVDSGSGDTQYF. The CDR3 DNA sequence: TGCAGCGTTGATTCCGGGAGCGGAGATACGCAGTATTTT. The genes are TRBV29-1 and TRBJ2-3; possible D gene TRBD2, 6 bases. Germline-derived CDR1 and CDR2 are SQVTM and ANQGSEA. V gave up 3 bases and J gave up 5 bases, with 12 bases separating them. The CDR3 has 13 amino acids.

The J gene is TRBJ2-3, the V gene TRBV27, with 9 bases fitting TRBD2. CDR3 length equals 15 residues. Germline assignment: CDR1 MNHEY and CDR2 SMNVEV (reference sequence). With V trimmed by 5 bases and J by 4 bases, 7 bases remained unmatched. CDR3 coding DNA: TGTGCCAGCAGTCTAGCGGGATGGGAAGCAGATACGCAGTATTTT. Translation: CASSLAGWEADTQYF.

Note on this clonotype: A read error may account for a junction end that differs from germline. The V gene is TRBV29-1, the J gene TRBJ2-3, with 8 bases aligning to TRBD1. In germline, CDR1 is SQVTM, CDR2 ANQGSEA. This CDR3 is 13 amino acids long. The CDR3 is CNVGQGGADTQYF. The CDR3 coding sequence is TGCAACGTTGGACAGGGAGGCGCAGATACGCAGTATTTT.

This clonotype was detected only a few times. This chain uses TRBV4-1 with TRBJ2-2, with TRBD2 matching 11 bases. CDR1 and CDR2 (germline): MGHRA, YSYEKL. This CDR3 spans 18 amino acids. The trim removed 1 base at V and 3 bases at J, leaving 7 bases unmatched. CDR3 coding DNA: TGCGCCAGCAGCCAAGCCCTAGCGGGAGGAGTGGACACCGGGGAGCTGTTTTTT. Its protein product is CASSQALAGGVDTGELFF.

The rearrangement links TRBV10-1 to TRBJ2-4; 9 bases match TRBD1. Germline CDR1 WNHNN, CDR2 SYGVQD (reference sequence). With V trimmed by 0 bases and J by 9 bases, 9 bases remained unmatched. The CDR3 consists of 16 residues. In nucleotides, the CDR3 is TGCGCCAGCAGTGAGTCTCCCCCGGGACAGGGTACCATTCAGTACTTC. Amino acids: CASSESPPGQGTIQYF.

This clonotype was seen repeatedly, ten times or more. This sequence joins TRBV9 and TRBJ2-6; 7 bases fit TRBD1. V trimming: 3 bases; J trimming: 0 bases; junction bases outside the gene matches: 6. The length of the CDR3 is 17 residues. Germline CDR1 is SGDLS and CDR2 is YYNGEE. Here the CDR3 DNA reads TGTGCCAGCAGCGAGGGGCACAGGGGCTCTGGGGCCAACGTCCTGACTTTC. It specifies CASSEGHRGSGANVLTF.

The chain couples TRBV7-6 to TRBJ2-5; D gene uncertain. This CDR3 has 14 amino acids. Germline V gene lookup returns CDR1 SGHVS and CDR2 FNYEAQ. V was trimmed by 2 bases and J by 4 bases, leaving 11 bases between them. The CDR3 sequence: CASSLRLVRETQYF. The CDR3 DNA sequence: TGTGCCAGCAGCTTAAGGCTAGTGCGAGAGACCCAGTACTTC.

This clonotype was observed a few times. The DNA for the CDR3 is TGTGCCAGCAGCCAAGGGGCCGGGGGGACCCGCGGCTACACCTTC. It yields the protein CASSQGAGGTRGYTF. This chain links TRBV7-2 with TRBJ1-2; weak D call: TRBD1 (5 bases). The V end was cut by 5 bases, the J end by 8 bases, with 21 bases between. The germline CDR1 and CDR2 sequences are SGHTA and FQGNSA. This CDR3 spans 15 amino acids.

The chain uses TRBV20-1 and TRBJ2-5; 9 bases map to TRBD1. The CDR3 length is 14 residues. The ends lost 4 bases at V and 5 bases at J; junction bases unmatched: 8. CDR1 is DFQATT, CDR2 SNEGSKA, per germline (reference sequence). CDR3 DNA: TGCAGTGCTAACCCGGGACAGGGTTTGGAGACCCAGTACTTC. Translation: CSANPGQGLETQYF.

V is TRBV12-3 or TRBV12-4 and J is TRBJ2-3; D assignment may be TRBD1 or TRBD2 (5 bases each). V was trimmed by 3 bases and J by 1 base, leaving 11 bases between them. CDR3 size: 15 residues. The chain's CDR3 is CASSFPRGGTDTQYF. The CDR3 DNA reads as TGTGCCAGCAGTTTCCCCCGGGGCGGCACAGATACGCAGTATTTT.

The rearrangement uses TRBV6-2 or TRBV6-3 and TRBJ1-2; TRBD1 agrees at 7 bases. V gave up 6 bases and J gave up 7 bases; unmatched junction bases: 8. CDR1 is MNHEY, CDR2 SVGEGT, per germline. The CDR3 is 13 amino acids. The CDR3 protein is CASSTGDFGGYTF. In DNA form, the CDR3 reads TGTGCCAGCAGCACAGGGGATTTCGGTGGCTACACCTTC.

The genes are TRBV12-5 and TRBJ2-1; either TRBD1 or TRBD2 may fit D (5 bases each). The length of the CDR3 is 13 residues. Trimming stripped 4 bases from V and 9 bases from J, with 13 bases between. Germline lookup yields CDR1 LGHNT and CDR2 FRNRAP. The CDR3 loop reads CASGWDPTREQFF. In nucleotides, the CDR3 is TGTGCTAGTGGTTGGGACCCGACTCGTGAGCAGTTCTTC.

The sample holds a few counts of this clonotype. The chain recombines TRBV6-1 with TRBJ2-5, with D uncertain. The CDR3 has 14 amino acids. Germline V gives CDR1 MNHNS, CDR2 SASEGT. V lost 2 bases to trimming and J lost 2 bases, with 9 bases between them. CDR3 residues: CASSETTAQETQYF. The CDR3 nucleotides are TGTGCCAGCAGTGAAACCACAGCTCAAGAGACCCAGTACTTC.

There are a few counts of this clonotype. The J gene is TRBJ2-1, the V gene TRBV28, with a possible D match to TRBD1 (5 bases). The CDR3 consists of 13 residues. V was trimmed by 4 bases and J by 6 bases, leaving 10 bases between them. Germline values: CDR1 MDHEN, CDR2 SYDVKM. CDR3: CASSWGSSNEQFF. CDR3 sequence (DNA): TGTGCCAGCAGTTGGGGCAGCTCCAATGAGCAGTTCTTC.

In the case of this clonotype: Sequence at one end of the junction differs from germline and may be a read error. This chain's CDR3 is CASSTVSQETRYF. The CDR3, as DNA: TGCGCCAGCAGCACAGTCTCCCAAGAGACCCGGTACTTC. The chain joins TRBV5-1 to TRBJ2-5; D is ambiguous. Germline CDR1 and CDR2: SGHRS and YFSETQ. The CDR3 has 13 amino acids.

This chain uses TRBV2 with TRBJ2-7, with a possible D match to TRBD2 (5 bases). This CDR3 region has 14 residues. The V end was cut by 8 bases, the J end by 0 bases, with 14 bases between. CDR1 and CDR2 from the germline V gene are SNHLY and FYNNEI. The CDR3 region is CASCLLGSSYEQYF. CDR3 DNA sequence: TGTGCCAGCTGTCTATTGGGGAGCTCCTACGAGCAGTACTTC.

Worth noting for this clonotype: This clone may be a read error of a much larger clone one base away. The chain recombines TRBV13 with TRBJ2-3, with 7 bases identical to TRBD2. CDR3 length equals 16 residues. CDR1 PRHDT and CDR2 FYEKMQ come from the germline V gene (reference sequence). The junction had 8 bases not matched to a gene; V was cut back by 3 bases and J by 2 bases. For the CDR3, the DNA is TGTGCCAGCAGCTTGGGAGCACTAGCGAACACAGATACGCAGTATTTT. Translated: CASSLGALANTDTQYF.